This TCR beta chain was profiled in a study of cytomegalovirus exposure and HLA in healthy donors. On the study more broadly: There were 300 to 400 genotyped donors. Of these, roughly 84% fell in the genetic ancestry cluster associated with self-reported Caucasian donors.

Findings and caveats of the study: The study put under 200 TCR beta chains on its list as cytomegalovirus-associated.

As to this clone: Its antigen is still unknown.

Amplification used 60 Vbeta primers and 13 Jbeta primers. Original processing notes: Roughly 12 million of some 80 million unique TCR beta chains were shared, per a later count. The method was immunoSEQ multiplex PCR; TCRdb's version includes in-frame clones alone and lacks a portion of them. V, J and clone size were drawn from that table, and D and trimming were deduced from the DNA. Seen here are more than 130,000 clones, roughly 80% observed once, and the top ten hold around 4.5%. J lost 10 bases, V lost 0 bases, and 3 bases had no gene match. This CDR3 is built from 13 residues. The germline CDR1 and CDR2 sequences are MNHEY and SMNVEV (reference sequence). Donors showed nominal health when sampled, although they likely had unrecorded immune exposures.

Sequenced material: PBMCs. This rearrangement joins TRBV27 to TRBJ1-1, with 9 bases fitting TRBD1. This receptor was obtained from a man aged 35-49 years in good health and CMV-seropositive. The CDR3 sequence is CASSLSTGGRAFF. For the CDR3, the DNA is TGTGCCAGCAGTTTATCGACAGGGGGAAGAGCTTTCTTT.